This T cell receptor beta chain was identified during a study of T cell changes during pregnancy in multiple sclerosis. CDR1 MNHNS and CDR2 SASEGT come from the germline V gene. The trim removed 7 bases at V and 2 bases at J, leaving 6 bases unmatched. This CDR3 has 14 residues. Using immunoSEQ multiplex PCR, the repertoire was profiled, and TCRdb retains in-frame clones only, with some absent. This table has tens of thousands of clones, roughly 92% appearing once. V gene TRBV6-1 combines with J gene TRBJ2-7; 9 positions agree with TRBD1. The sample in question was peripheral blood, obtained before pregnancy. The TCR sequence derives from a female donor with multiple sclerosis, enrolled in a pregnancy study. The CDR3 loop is CASTVTGGTYEQYF. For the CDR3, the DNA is TGTGCCAGCACTGTGACAGGGGGAACCTACGAGCAGTACTTC.